There are a few counts of the clone carrying this T cell receptor (beta chain). Its antigen is unknown. Germline values: CDR1 SGHVS, CDR2 FNYEAQ. V was shortened by 5 bases and J by 0 bases, with 9 bases between the two germline ends. The CDR3 contains 14 residues. This record comes from a study of T cell repertoires in cytomegalovirus infection. Study findings and constraints: The ex vivo response was dominated by HLA-C-restricted CMV-specific TCR beta clonotypes.

Each CDR3 protein is one row after TCRdb ran MiXCR on the reads. The sample lists 150,000 or so distinct CDR3 sequences, 15% to 20% seen once, with 15% to 20% in the top ten. Material: CD8+ T cells from PBMCs. The J gene is TRBJ2-3, the V gene TRBV7-6; weak D call: TRBD2 (6 bases). This TCR derives from a human donor in good health (CMV status not recorded). Some clones in this sample may be carry-over from other donors' samples. CDR3 in DNA: TGTGCCAGCAGCCCGCGGGACAGCACAGATACGCAGTATTTT. Translation: CASSPRDSTDTQYF.